The clone carrying this TCR beta chain was detected ten times or more. The sample belongs to a study of neurological immune-mediated disorders. CDR1 SQVTM and CDR2 ANQGSEA come from the germline V gene. Trimming took off 6 bases at V and 1 base at J, with 13 bases between the two ends. The CDR3 runs to 15 residues. Time point denoted: longitudinal time-point 2. 2 million unsorted PBMCs were stored in RNAlater at -80 °C before RNA extraction. The cDNA came from 5'RACE with 10-nucleotide random UMIs. TCRdb re-called the 5' RACE reads through MiXCR, storing one row per CDR3 protein. The table includes roughly 34,000 distinct CDR3 sequences, around 13% detected once.

The chain employs TRBV29-1 and TRBJ2-6, with a tentative D call TRBD2 (5 bases). Sequencing was done on a sample of PBMCs. This TCR came from a woman between 40 and 55 years old in good health. The CDR3 sequence is CSVAPGSSGANVLTF. Here the CDR3 DNA reads TGCAGCGTCGCCCCTGGGAGTTCTGGGGCCAACGTCCTGACTTTC. Combining the CDR3 with reference TRBV29-1 and TRBJ2-6 gives the whole variable domain SAVISQKPSRDICQRGTSLTIQCQVDSQVTMMFWYRQQPGQSLTLIATANQGSEATYESGFVIDKFPISRPNLTFSTLTVSNMSPEDSSIYLCSVAPGSSGANVLTFGAGSRLTVL.